Presented here are 21 T cell receptor beta chains from one specimen sequenced in a study of T cell changes during pregnancy in multiple sclerosis. Libraries were prepared by immunoSEQ multiplex PCR; TCRdb keeps only in-frame clonotypes and omits some of them. The table lists tens of thousands of clones, just over 90% of them singletons. This material consisted of CD8+ T cells from peripheral blood mononuclear cells, taken in the first trimester of pregnancy. The receptors come from a female donor with multiple sclerosis, enrolled in a pregnancy study.

The J gene is TRBJ2-7, the V gene TRBV7-9, with D possibly matching TRBD1 (6 bases). V was shortened by 4 bases and J by 0 bases, with 16 bases between the two germline ends. This CDR3 contains 16 residues. Germline values: CDR1 SEHNR, CDR2 FQNEAQ (reference sequence). This CDR3 reads CASSSPPGQGSYEQYF. DNA of the CDR3: TGTGCCAGCAGCTCACCGCCGGGACAAGGCTCCTACGAGCAGTACTTC. The whole variable domain, filled in from reference TRBV7-9 and TRBJ2-7, reads DTGVSQNPRHKITKRGQNVTFRCDPISEHNRLYWYRQTLGQGPEFLTYFQNEAQLEKSRLLSDRFSAERPKGSFSTLEIQRTEQGDSAMYLCASSSPPGQGSYEQYFGPGTRLTVT.

The sample holds one count of this clone. This sequence joins TRBV4-1 and TRBJ2-1, with a weak D call TRBD1 (5 bases). From germline, CDR1 is MGHRA and CDR2 YSYEKL. The CDR3 totals 13 residues. V shed 0 bases and J shed 12 bases, with 12 bases lying between them. Here the CDR3 reads CASSQDLGQVQFF. The CDR3 bases are TGCGCCAGCAGCCAAGATTTAGGACAAGTGCAGTTCTTC.

The rearrangement joins TRBV28 to TRBJ1-5; 12 bases agree with TRBD1. The germline CDR1 and CDR2 sequences are MDHEN and SYDVKM. The CDR3 sequence is 14 residues long. Germline trimming cut 7 bases from V and 6 bases from J; bases unmatched to any gene: 4. The CDR3 DNA reads TGTGCCAGCATGTGGGACAGGGGGCTTCAGCCCCAGCATTTT. Translating gives CASMWDRGLQPQHF.

V usage is TRBV2 and J usage is TRBJ2-2; 9 bases line up with TRBD2. Germline CDR1 and CDR2: SNHLY and FYNNEI. The CDR3 spans 15 residues. V trimming: 6 bases; J trimming: 6 bases; junction bases outside the gene matches: 8. The CDR3 nucleotides are TGTGCCAGCAGGTCGAGGGCGGGAGGGTCCGGGGAGCTGTTTTTT. Translation: CASRSRAGGSGELFF.

V gene TRBV28 combines with J gene TRBJ2-7; TRBD1 agrees at 9 bases. Germline V lookup: CDR1 MDHEN, CDR2 SYDVKM. J was trimmed by 4 bases and V by 4 bases; bases with no gene match: 2. The CDR3 loop spans 13 amino acids. In nucleotides, the CDR3 is TGTGCCAGCAGTTGGACAGGGGTTTACGAGCAGTACTTC. Translating gives CASSWTGVYEQYF.

The V gene is TRBV19, the J gene TRBJ2-5; 14 bases line up with TRBD2. Germline lookup yields CDR1 LNHDA and CDR2 SQIVND (reference sequence). The CDR3 sequence is 16 residues long. The V and J ends lost 9 bases and 3 bases, in that order; junction bases with no gene match: 9. CDR3 DNA sequence: TGTGCCAGCAGTTTTGGACTAGCGGGAGGCGAAGAGACCCAGTACTTC. The encoded protein is CASSFGLAGGEETQYF.

The chain joins TRBV18 to TRBJ2-5; 11 bases agree with TRBD1. Germline CDR1 is KGHSH and CDR2 is LQKENI. The CDR3 contains 16 residues. V was clipped by 1 base and J by 2 bases; unmatched bases: 3. In DNA, the CDR3 is TGTGCCAGCTCACCACGGGACAGGGGGTTACAAGAGACCCAGTACTTC. As protein: CASSPRDRGLQETQYF.

In this sample, this clone turned up once. The rearrangement joins TRBV5-6 to TRBJ2-7; TRBD1 matches 8 bases. The junction had 2 bases not matched to a gene; V was cut back by 0 bases and J by 3 bases. Germline lookup yields CDR1 SGHDT and CDR2 YYEEEE. The CDR3 length is 14 residues. The CDR3 sequence: CASSLGGQDYEQYF. The DNA for the CDR3 is TGTGCCAGCAGCTTGGGGGGACAGGACTACGAGCAGTACTTC.

The V call is TRBV19, the J call TRBJ1-2, with 7 bases matching TRBD1. In germline, CDR1 is LNHDA, CDR2 SQIVND (reference sequence). The CDR3 is 14 residues long. Germline trimming cut 5 bases from V and 5 bases from J; bases unmatched to any gene: 8. The CDR3 region has the DNA TGTGCCAGTAGTCCCCAGACAGGGATATATGGCTACACCTTC. Protein product: CASSPQTGIYGYTF.

The chain employs TRBV7-9 and TRBJ2-2, with 8 bases that match TRBD2. With V trimmed by 2 bases and J by 0 bases, 5 bases remained unmatched. The CDR3 is made up of 17 amino acids. Germline CDR1 SEHNR, CDR2 FQNEAQ (reference sequence). CDR3 protein: CASSLPTTSANTGELFF. The CDR3 bases are TGTGCCAGCAGCTTACCCACGACTAGCGCGAACACCGGGGAGCTGTTTTTT.

This clone was seen more than once but under ten times. V usage is TRBV11-2 and J usage is TRBJ1-3; D not certain. There are 13 residues in the CDR3. Germline lookup yields CDR1 SGHAT and CDR2 FQNNGV. The V gene lost 5 bases and the J gene lost 3 bases, with 8 bases spanning the gap. CDR3 region: CASSPQDGNTIYF. DNA of the CDR3: TGTGCCAGCAGCCCCCAGGATGGAAACACCATATATTTT.

This clone was picked up one time. The V and J genes are TRBV27 and TRBJ1-1; D not certain. Germline V CDR1 and CDR2: MNHEY, SMNVEV (reference sequence). The length of the CDR3 is 13 residues. V was clipped by 3 bases and J by 4 bases, with 9 bases between them. The CDR3, as DNA: TGTGCCAGCAGTTTGGCCCGGGGCACTGAAGCTTTCTTT. It yields the protein CASSLARGTEAFF.

J is TRBJ2-5 and V is TRBV9, with 7 nucleotides matching TRBD1. V was pared by 4 bases and J by 5 bases, with 17 bases of the junction left unmatched. The CDR3 has 17 residues. The germline gives CDR1 SGDLS, CDR2 YYNGEE. The CDR3: CASSLSTGTAEGETQYF. The CDR3 region has the DNA TGTGCCAGCAGCCTCAGCACCGGGACAGCCGAGGGCGAGACCCAGTACTTC.

The J gene is TRBJ2-7, the V gene TRBV5-6, with D possibly being TRBD2 (5 bases). Deletions cut 3 bases from V and 5 bases from J, with 9 bases between. Germline CDR1 SGHDT, CDR2 YYEEEE. There are 12 residues in the CDR3. CDR3 sequence: CASSWLGDEQYF. The CDR3 coding sequence is TGTGCCAGCAGCTGGCTGGGAGACGAGCAGTACTTC. Looking up the rest from reference TRBV5-6 and TRBJ2-7 gives the full variable domain: DAGVTQSPTHLIKTRGQQVTLRCSPKSGHDTVSWYQQALGQGPQFIFQYYEEEERQRGNFPDRFSGHQFPNYSSELNVNALLLGDSALYLCASSWLGDEQYFGPGTRLTVT.

The chain has TRBV4-3 and TRBJ2-7; possibly TRBD2 for D (6 bases). Trimming removed 0 bases from V and 2 bases from J, with 17 bases in between. The CDR3 is made up of 17 amino acids. Per germline, CDR1 LGHNA and CDR2 YSLEER. Written as DNA, the CDR3 is TGCGCCAGCAGCCAAGATTTCGGGAGAATCCCAACCTACGAGCAGTACTTC. This encodes CASSQDFGRIPTYEQYF.

This clone has only one observation. The rearrangement joins TRBV9 to TRBJ2-6, with TRBD2 matching 8 bases. The V segment lost 4 bases and the J segment 5 bases; nucleotides outside the gene matches: 11. CDR1 is SGDLS, CDR2 YYNGEE, per germline. The CDR3 sequence is 17 residues long. The CDR3 coding sequence is TGTGCCAGCAGCCTTAGTACGGGGGGGGGCTGGGCCAACGTCCTGACTTTC. It specifies CASSLSTGGGWANVLTF. The entire variable domain, with the rest obtained from reference TRBV9 and TRBJ2-6, is as follows: DSGVTQTPKHLITATGQRVTLRCSPRSGDLSVYWYQQSLDQGLQFLIQYYNGEERAKGNILERFSAQQFPDLHSELNLSSLELGDSALYFCASSLSTGGGWANVLTFGAGSRLTVL.

J is TRBJ2-1 and V is TRBV7-9, with 9 bases matching TRBD2. V dropped 1 base and J dropped 5; count of bases not matched to a gene: 3. The germline V gene encodes CDR1 SEHNR and CDR2 FQNEAQ (reference sequence). This CDR3 is 15 amino acids long. CDR3 residues: CASSLEASGNNEQFF. The CDR3 DNA is TGTGCCAGCAGCTTAGAGGCTAGCGGGAACAATGAGCAGTTCTTC.

V is TRBV27 and J is TRBJ2-3; 12 positions agree with TRBD2. Trimming took 8 bases from V and 5 from J; bases not matched to a gene: 8. The germline gives CDR1 MNHEY, CDR2 SMNVEV (reference sequence). The CDR3 covers 15 residues. The CDR3 region is CASSETSGSGDTQYF. In DNA form, the CDR3 reads TGTGCCAGCTCGGAGACTAGCGGGAGCGGAGATACGCAGTATTTT.

The CDR3 sequence is CASSQENLQGFF. The CDR3 DNA follows: TGCGCCAGCAGCCAAGAAAACCTACAGGGTTTCTTT. V and J are TRBV4-3 and TRBJ1-1; tentative D call: TRBD1 (6 bases). V lost 0 bases and J 13 bases, leaving 12 bases between the germline ends. This CDR3 is 12 amino acids long. CDR1 and CDR2 (germline): LGHNA, YSLEER.

The CDR3 region has the DNA TGTGCCAGCAGCCCCGGAGCTAGCGGCACAGATACGCAGTATTTT. Residues: CASSPGASGTDTQYF. The chain combines TRBV13 with TRBJ2-3, with D possibly being TRBD2 (6 bases). The germline CDR1 and CDR2 sequences are PRHDT and FYEKMQ (reference sequence). The V gene lost 5 bases and the J gene lost 1 base, with 13 bases spanning the gap. There are 15 residues in the CDR3.

The gene calls are TRBV27 and TRBJ2-4, with D possibly TRBD2 on 6 matching bases. The CDR3 totals 18 residues. Looked up from germline, CDR1 is MNHEY and CDR2 is SMNVEV (reference sequence). V shed 8 bases and J shed 0 bases, with 23 bases lying between them. This CDR3 reads CASGFPGLSKLAKNIQYF. The CDR3 region has the DNA TGTGCCAGCGGATTTCCGGGACTCAGTAAACTAGCCAAAAACATTCAGTACTTC.